This T cell receptor beta chain was profiled in a study of blood T cell repertoires in COVID-19. Study-level background: Italy, Spain and the United States were the sources of the convalescent and acute COVID-19 samples. The cDNA or gDNA used as material had been derived from T cells, B-cell-depleted T cells, or PBMCs.

Only one count was recorded for this clone. The V gene lost 7 bases and the J gene lost 5 bases, with 9 bases spanning the gap. Germline V gene sequence: CDR1 SGHKS, CDR2 YYEKEE (reference sequence). The CDR3 runs to 11 residues. Authors' analysis steps: Using reference gene primer amplification, nucleated cell counts were estimated. Measured with immunoSEQ multiplex PCR; TCRdb has only the in-frame clones, and not every one. V and J calls and clone size are those listed in that table; D and trimming were worked out from the DNA. The sample consists of 140,000 to 150,000 clones, around nine tenths of them appearing once.

The sequenced sample consisted of peripheral blood. V and J are TRBV5-5 and TRBJ2-5; D is unclear. The TCR originated in a woman aged 45-65 years with active or convalescent COVID-19. The CDR3 coding sequence is TGTGCCAGCGGCCCCACCGAGACCCAGTACTTC. Its protein is CASGPTETQYF.